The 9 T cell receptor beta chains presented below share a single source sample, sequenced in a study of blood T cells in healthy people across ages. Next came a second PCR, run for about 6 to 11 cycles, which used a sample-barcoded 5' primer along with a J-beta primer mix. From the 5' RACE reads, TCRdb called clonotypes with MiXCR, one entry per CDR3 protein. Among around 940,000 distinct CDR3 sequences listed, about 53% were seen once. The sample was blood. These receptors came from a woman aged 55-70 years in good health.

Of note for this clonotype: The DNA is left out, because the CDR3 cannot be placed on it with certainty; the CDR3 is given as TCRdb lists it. This CDR3 reads CASSLLGTGSEAFF. This sequence joins TRBV4-2 and TRBJ1-1. Germline CDR1 LGHNA, CDR2 YNFKEQ. Termini included, the CDR3 measures 14 amino acids.

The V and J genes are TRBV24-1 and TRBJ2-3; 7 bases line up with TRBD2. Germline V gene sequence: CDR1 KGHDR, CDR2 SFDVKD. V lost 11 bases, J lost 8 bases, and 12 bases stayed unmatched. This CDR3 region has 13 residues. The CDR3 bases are TGTGCCAGTCGGGACTCCGGGGAGGGTACGCAGTATTTT. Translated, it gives CASRDSGEGTQYF.

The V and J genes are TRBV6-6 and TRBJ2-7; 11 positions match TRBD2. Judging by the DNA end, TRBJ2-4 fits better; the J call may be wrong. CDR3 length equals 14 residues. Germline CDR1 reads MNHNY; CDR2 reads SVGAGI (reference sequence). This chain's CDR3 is CASRKLAGVNIQYF. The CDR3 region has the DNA TGTGCCAGCAGGAAACTAGCGGGAGTAAACATTCAGTACTTC.

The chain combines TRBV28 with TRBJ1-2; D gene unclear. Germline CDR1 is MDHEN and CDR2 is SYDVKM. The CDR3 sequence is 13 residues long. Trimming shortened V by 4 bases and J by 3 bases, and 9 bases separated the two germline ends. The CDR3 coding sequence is TGTGCCAGCAGTTCAAAGCTAGACTATGGCTACACCTTC. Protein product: CASSSKLDYGYTF.

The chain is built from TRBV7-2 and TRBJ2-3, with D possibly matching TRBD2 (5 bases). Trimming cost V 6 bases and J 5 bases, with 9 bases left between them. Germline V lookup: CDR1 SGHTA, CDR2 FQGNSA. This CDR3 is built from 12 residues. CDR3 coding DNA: TGTGCCAGCAGTATAAGCGGAGATACGCAGTATTTT. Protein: CASSISGDTQYF.

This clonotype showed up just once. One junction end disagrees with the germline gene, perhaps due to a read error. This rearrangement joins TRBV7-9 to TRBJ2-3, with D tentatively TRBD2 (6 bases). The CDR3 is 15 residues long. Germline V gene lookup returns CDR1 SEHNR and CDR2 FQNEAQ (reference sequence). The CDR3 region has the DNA TGTACCAGCAGCTTAGTGGCGGGAAACACAGATACGCAGTATTTT. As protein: CTSSLVAGNTDTQYF.

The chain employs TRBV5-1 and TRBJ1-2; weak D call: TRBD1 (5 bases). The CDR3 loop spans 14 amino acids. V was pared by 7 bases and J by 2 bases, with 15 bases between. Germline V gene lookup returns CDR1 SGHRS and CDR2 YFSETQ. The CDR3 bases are TGCGCCAGCGCTTTTACACAGGTCAACTATGGCTACACCTTC. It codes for CASAFTQVNYGYTF.

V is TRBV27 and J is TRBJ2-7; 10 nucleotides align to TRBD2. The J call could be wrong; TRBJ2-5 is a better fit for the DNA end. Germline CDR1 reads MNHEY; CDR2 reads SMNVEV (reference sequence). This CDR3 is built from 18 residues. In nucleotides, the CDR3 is TGTGCCAGCAGTCCCCTTAAGGCCAGCGGGAGGGCCGCAGAGACCCAGTACTTC. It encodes CASSPLKASGRAAETQYF.

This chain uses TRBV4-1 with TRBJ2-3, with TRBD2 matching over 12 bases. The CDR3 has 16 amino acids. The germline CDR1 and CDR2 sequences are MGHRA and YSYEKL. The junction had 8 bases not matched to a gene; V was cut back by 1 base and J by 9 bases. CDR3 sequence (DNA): TGCGCCAGCAGCCAAGGATCGGGACTAGCGGGTGTAACGCAGTATTTT. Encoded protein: CASSQGSGLAGVTQYF.